This T cell receptor beta chain was captured by sequencing in a study of cytomegalovirus exposure and HLA in healthy donors. Germline V gives CDR1 MGHDK, CDR2 SYGVNS. The trim removed 5 bases at V and 6 bases at J, leaving 11 bases unmatched. This CDR3 contains 16 residues. The primer mix had 60 Vbeta and 13 Jbeta primers. Sequencing was performed with immunoSEQ multiplex PCR; in TCRdb, only in-frame clones are kept and a portion is missing. The table includes 150,000 to 250,000 clones, over 75% detected once. General study findings and limits: Rates of TCR association differed by HLA locus in a later analysis, with DRB1 highest and HLA-C lowest. Several of the most significant clusters were apparently associated with common viral pathogens in a later analysis. Sequencing likely generated an artifact that appeared as a cluster of highly shared sequence variants.

A single count supports this clone. Its antigen is unidentified. Sequenced: PBMCs. The chain recombines TRBV25-1 with TRBJ1-2, with 11 bases matching TRBD1. This clonotype originated in a boy younger than 10 in good health and CMV-seronegative. DNA for the CDR3: TGTGCCAGCAGTCCCTGGACAGGGGGCGCAAGGAATGGCTACACCTTC. This sequence encodes CASSPWTGGARNGYTF.